These 19 T cell receptor beta chains originate from one sample sequenced in a study of blood T cell repertoires in COVID-19. The assay was immunoSEQ multiplex PCR, and TCRdb's table has in-frame clones only and misses some. The data show 150,000 to 200,000 clones, more than 65% seen once. Sequencing was carried out using PBMCs or T cells enriched from blood (not recorded which). The receptors derive from a man in his fifties who had recovered from COVID-19.

V and J are TRBV29-1 and TRBJ1-1, with TRBD1 identical over 7 bases. CDR3 size: 14 residues. Trimming took 7 bases from V and 0 from J; bases not matched to a gene: 8. Per germline, CDR1 SQVTM and CDR2 ANQGSEA. CDR3 in DNA: TGCAGCGCCGAGAGGGGGCGATTGAACACTGAAGCTTTCTTT. It yields the protein CSAERGRLNTEAFF.

The V and J genes are TRBV7-9 and TRBJ1-2; TRBD1 matches 8 bases. Germline lookup yields CDR1 SEHNR and CDR2 FQNEAQ (reference sequence). Unmatched junction bases numbered 5, after V lost 3 bases and J lost 5 bases. The CDR3 loop spans 14 amino acids. CDR3 nucleotides: TGTGCCAGCAGCTTGCAGGGGGCACCTTATGGCTACACCTTC. Translating it yields CASSLQGAPYGYTF.

The genes are TRBV7-9 and TRBJ1-1; no firm D call. This CDR3 comprises 15 residues. The germline V and J ends were trimmed by 3 bases and 4 bases, with 15 bases remaining between them. CDR1 SEHNR and CDR2 FQNEAQ come from the germline V gene (reference sequence). CDR3 in amino acids: CASSFPTLAPTEAFF. The CDR3, as DNA: TGTGCCAGCAGCTTCCCCACATTAGCACCCACTGAAGCTTTCTTT.

This chain joins TRBV2 and TRBJ1-1, with D possibly matching TRBD1 (5 bases). Germline CDR1 SNHLY, CDR2 FYNNEI. CDR3 length equals 13 residues. With 8 bases removed from V and 8 bases from J, the gap between germline ends came to 18 bases. CDR3 DNA: TGTGCCAGCCGACAGCTGGGAGGTCTCGAAGCTTTCTTT. It encodes CASRQLGGLEAFF.

The chain carries TRBV6-5 and TRBJ1-5; D call uncertain. Trimming removed 7 bases from V and 0 bases from J, with 10 bases in between. The CDR3 is made up of 14 amino acids. The germline V gene encodes CDR1 MNHEY and CDR2 SVGAGI. CDR3 bases: TGTGCCAGCAAGCGGACCGATAGCAATCAGCCCCAGCATTTT. Its translation is CASKRTDSNQPQHF.

The genes are TRBV7-9 and TRBJ1-1; tentatively, D is TRBD1 (6 bases). The germline V gene encodes CDR1 SEHNR and CDR2 FQNEAQ (reference sequence). V was trimmed by 5 bases and J by 6 bases, leaving 10 bases between them. The CDR3 is 12 residues long. For the CDR3, the DNA is TGTGCCAGCAGCCAAGGGGGGGCTGAAGCTTTCTTT. Translated: CASSQGGAEAFF.

The chain recombines TRBV6-5 with TRBJ1-1; D is unresolved. The CDR3 spans 13 residues. CDR1 MNHEY and CDR2 SVGAGI come from the germline V gene. Trimming took 4 bases from V and 5 from J, leaving 11 bases between them. Here the CDR3 DNA reads TGTGCCAGCAGTTCTTGGGGAGGGACTGAAGCTTTCTTT. It translates to CASSSWGGTEAFF.

The rearrangement links TRBV20-1 to TRBJ2-1; 12 bases match TRBD2. The CDR3 runs 17 residues. The trim removed 3 bases at V and 1 base at J, leaving 7 bases unmatched. Germline loops: CDR1 DFQATT, CDR2 SNEGSKA (reference sequence). In nucleotides, the CDR3 is TGCAGTGCTAGTCGATTCACTAGCGGGGGGTCCTACAATGAGCAGTTCTTC. It codes for CSASRFTSGGSYNEQFF.

The CDR3 DNA follows: TGTGCCAGCAGTTACTCGGGGGCAGATTCACCCCTCCACTTT. Its protein is CASSYSGADSPLHF. The chain combines TRBV6-6 with TRBJ1-6, with D possibly matching TRBD1 (6 bases). Germline V gene lookup returns CDR1 MNHNY and CDR2 SVGAGI (reference sequence). Trimming left V 0 bases short and J 8 bases short, with 8 bases between. There are 14 residues in the CDR3.

This clone has just a few counts. This sample includes further DNA sequences coding for the same CDR3. The chain recombines TRBV2 with TRBJ2-3; no clear D. Trimming removed 5 bases at V and 2 bases at J, with 8 bases between. Germline CDR1 SNHLY, CDR2 FYNNEI. The CDR3 extends over 13 amino acids. CDR3 sequence reads: CASSPPFTDTQYF. CDR3 DNA: TGTGCCAGCAGTCCCCCCTTCACAGATACGCAGTATTTT. Full variable domain (outside the CDR3, taken from reference TRBV2 and TRBJ2-3): EPEVTQTPSHQVTQMGQEVILRCVPISNHLYFYWYRQILGQKVEFLVSFYNNEISEKSEIFDDQFSVERPDGSNFTLKIRSTKLEDSAMYFCASSPPFTDTQYFGPGTRLTVL.

V gene TRBV21-1 combines with J gene TRBJ1-3. TRBV21-1 is a documented pseudogene. The CDR3 is 15 residues long. The CDR3 protein is CASREAVDRLDTIYF. In nucleotides, the CDR3 is TGTGCCAGCAGGGAAGCGGTCGACCGCCTTGACACCATATATTTT.

The chain joins TRBV6-5 to TRBJ2-2; 7 nucleotides line up with TRBD1. CDR1 is MNHEY, CDR2 SVGAGI, per germline. The CDR3 extends over 15 amino acids. With 6 bases clipped from V and 4 bases from J, the junction kept 8 bases outside the gene matches. CDR3 nucleotide sequence: TGTGCCAGCAGAACAGGGGATATCATCACCGGGGAGCTGTTTTTT. It encodes CASRTGDIITGELFF.

V and J are TRBV4-2 and TRBJ1-1; D is perhaps TRBD1 (6 bases). CDR3 size: 15 residues. Germline lookup yields CDR1 LGHNA and CDR2 YNFKEQ. Trimming removed 1 base from V and 2 bases from J, with 11 bases in between. In nucleotides, the CDR3 is TGTGCCAGCAGCCAAGCTCGACAGGTCAACACTGAAGCTTTCTTT. Encoded protein: CASSQARQVNTEAFF.

This rearrangement joins TRBV18 to TRBJ1-1; 11 bases agree with TRBD1. V dropped 2 bases and J dropped 6; count of bases not matched to a gene: 5. Germline loops: CDR1 KGHSH, CDR2 LQKENI. CDR3 size: 15 residues. The CDR3 DNA follows: TGTGCCAGCTCACCAAGGACAGGGGGCGACGCTGAAGCTTTCTTT. Translating gives CASSPRTGGDAEAFF.

The J gene is TRBJ2-1, the V gene TRBV10-2; TRBD1 might be the D (5 bases). Germline CDR1 and CDR2: WSHSY and SAAADI. Trimming pared 3 bases from V and 5 bases from J, leaving 14 bases between. The CDR3 covers 15 residues. This CDR3 is CASSDSGRDDNEQFF. CDR3 bases: TGCGCCAGCAGTGATAGTGGCAGGGATGACAATGAGCAGTTCTTC.

This clone was observed a handful of times. This sequence joins TRBV7-2 and TRBJ2-3; D might be TRBD1 (5 bases). The germline gives CDR1 SGHTA, CDR2 FQGNSA. V was cut by 9 bases and J by 0 bases, with 13 bases left in between. CDR3 length: 14 amino acids. The CDR3 coding sequence is TGTGCCAGTGTACCTAGGGGAAGCACAGATACGCAGTATTTT. It codes for CASVPRGSTDTQYF.

V gene TRBV5-1 combines with J gene TRBJ2-1; 11 bases match TRBD2. Germline lookup yields CDR1 SGHRS and CDR2 YFSETQ. The CDR3 length is 16 residues. V gave up 5 bases and J gave up 8 bases; unmatched junction bases: 12. In nucleotides, the CDR3 is TGCGCCAGCAGGGTACTAGCGGGGGACAGTGCCGATGAGCAGTTCTTC. Its protein is CASRVLAGDSADEQFF.

This clone was detected only once. This chain connects TRBV28 to TRBJ1-1, with D perhaps matching TRBD1 (6 bases). The V end lost 3 bases, the J end lost 0 bases, and 14 bases lay between the germline ends. CDR3 size: 16 residues. CDR1 MDHEN and CDR2 SYDVKM come from the germline V gene. The DNA for the CDR3 is TGTGCCAGCAGTTTCTCAAGGACAGTTTTGAACACTGAAGCTTTCTTT. Its translation is CASSFSRTVLNTEAFF.

The J gene is TRBJ1-2, the V gene TRBV7-9; possibly TRBD1 for D (6 bases). V gave up 5 bases and J gave up 7 bases, with 17 bases separating them. This CDR3 spans 14 amino acids. Germline V CDR1 and CDR2: SEHNR, FQNEAQ (reference sequence). In nucleotides, the CDR3 is TGTGCCAGCAGCCACCTTGGGGGCCCGGGTGGCTACACCTTC. Protein product: CASSHLGGPGGYTF.